This entry lists 17 T cell receptor beta chains sequenced from one sample in a study of cytomegalovirus exposure and HLA in healthy donors (dated by TCRdb to 2016 to 2017). Libraries were prepared through the immunoSEQ multiplex PCR assay. The table comes from immuneACCESS by way of TCRdb, which keeps in-frame sequences with V and J called. Part of the clones is missing from these tables; in studies checked, under half for an unresolved V gene and the rest for unknown reasons. The table for this sample lists some 59,000 clones; roughly 89% of them were counted only once. Jointly, the top ten make up about 15% of the sample. The specimen was PBMCs. The receptor source for this set is a woman aged 18-30 years in good health and CMV-seronegative.

The chain links TRBV5-1 to TRBJ2-1, with D possibly being TRBD1 (6 bases). This CDR3 region has 15 residues. Germline V CDR1 and CDR2: SGHRS, YFSETQ. The ends were cut back, 4 bases at V and 2 bases at J, with 13 bases in the middle. CDR3 coding DNA: TGCGCCAGCAGCCCAACCGGGACAACCTACAATGAGCAGTTCTTC. This sequence encodes CASSPTGTTYNEQFF.

This CDR3 reads CASRPGTGGGNTEAFF. In DNA form, the CDR3 reads TGTGCCAGCAGACCCGGGACAGGCGGAGGGAACACTGAAGCTTTCTTT. V and J are TRBV2 and TRBJ1-1, with 8 bases aligning to TRBD1. The CDR3 length is 16 residues. V was clipped by 6 bases and J by 1 base; unmatched bases: 10. Germline CDR1 is SNHLY and CDR2 is FYNNEI.

This chain connects TRBV4-1 to TRBJ2-2; 10 bases match TRBD2. Trimming took 3 bases from V and 3 from J; bases not matched to a gene: 10. This CDR3 comprises 18 residues. In germline, CDR1 is MGHRA, CDR2 YSYEKL. The CDR3 nucleotides are TGCGCCAGCAGCCACCCCGAAGGGACTAGCGTCGACACCGGGGAGCTGTTTTTT. As protein: CASSHPEGTSVDTGELFF.

The chain recombines TRBV7-8 with TRBJ2-2; TRBD1 aligns across 7 bases. The junction had 4 bases not matched to a gene; V was cut back by 5 bases and J by 1 base. This CDR3 comprises 15 residues. Germline-derived CDR1 and CDR2 are SGHVS and FQNEAQ. In nucleotides, the CDR3 is TGTGCCAGCAGCCTTGGGGACAGGAACACCGGGGAGCTGTTTTTT. This sequence encodes CASSLGDRNTGELFF.

This chain connects TRBV11-1 to TRBJ2-7, with D tentatively TRBD2 (6 bases). This CDR3 is built from 16 residues. The germline V gene encodes CDR1 SGHAT and CDR2 FQDESV (reference sequence). Trimming left V 5 bases short and J 0 bases short, with 17 bases between. The CDR3 DNA follows: TGTGCCAGCAGCCTCTCTTCCGGGACTTACTCCTACGAGCAGTACTTC. It is translated as CASSLSSGTYSYEQYF.

V usage is TRBV5-6 and J usage is TRBJ2-2; 7 bases map to TRBD1. This CDR3 has 15 residues. Per the germline V gene, CDR1 is SGHDT and CDR2 is YYEEEE. V was pared by 0 bases and J by 3 bases, with 2 bases of the junction left unmatched. CDR3 DNA sequence: TGTGCCAGCAGCTTGGGACAGGGCTACACCGGGGAGCTGTTTTTT. This translates into CASSLGQGYTGELFF.

For this clone: At one boundary the junction diverges from the germline segment, which might be a read error. V and J are TRBV7-9 and TRBJ1-2; D is ambiguous. Germline V lookup: CDR1 SEHNR, CDR2 FQNEAQ (reference sequence). The length of the CDR3 is 12 residues. The CDR3 is CASSLGDYSYTF. The CDR3 region has the DNA TGTGCCAGCAGCTTAGGTGACTATAGCTACACCTTC.

The V gene is TRBV28, the J gene TRBJ1-2; D unclear. Germline loops: CDR1 MDHEN, CDR2 SYDVKM. CDR3 length: 12 amino acids. The V gene lost 6 bases and the J gene lost 2 bases, with 7 bases spanning the gap. CDR3 in DNA: TGTGCCAGCAGCGGGAACAACTATGGCTACACCTTC. Protein: CASSGNNYGYTF.

The chain has TRBV30 and TRBJ2-3, with TRBD1 as a possible D gene (6 bases). The CDR3 totals 15 residues. Germline CDR1 reads GTSNPN; CDR2 reads SVGIG (reference sequence). With 0 bases removed from V and 0 bases from J, the gap between germline ends came to 10 bases. The CDR3 reads CAWSVRQDSTDTQYF. The DNA for the CDR3 is TGTGCCTGGAGTGTCCGACAGGATAGCACAGATACGCAGTATTTT.

The chain recombines TRBV30 with TRBJ1-1; the D gene is possibly TRBD1 (5 bases). Trimming pared 4 bases from V and 4 bases from J, leaving 10 bases between. The CDR3 spans 12 residues. Looked up from germline, CDR1 is GTSNPN and CDR2 is SVGIG (reference sequence). CDR3 bases: TGTGCCTGGACGGAGGGGTCCACTGAAGCTTTCTTT. It codes for CAWTEGSTEAFF.

This sequence joins TRBV11-2 and TRBJ2-1; perhaps TRBD2 as D (6 bases). The ends were cut back, 1 base at V and 4 bases at J, with 11 bases in the middle. Germline values: CDR1 SGHAT, CDR2 FQNNGV. This CDR3 region has 15 residues. CDR3 nucleotides: TGTGCCAGCAGCTTAGGGGCGGGGAGGTACAATGAGCAGTTCTTC. Translating gives CASSLGAGRYNEQFF.

This chain connects TRBV19 to TRBJ1-4; maybe TRBD1 (6 bases). Between the trimmed V and J ends, which lost 2 bases and 4 bases, there was a span of 8 bases. The CDR3 is 14 amino acids. CDR1 and CDR2 from the germline V gene are LNHDA and SQIVND (reference sequence). In DNA, the CDR3 is TGTGCCAGTAGTATATCACAGGGTAATGAAAAACTGTTTTTT. Protein product: CASSISQGNEKLFF.

The CDR3 protein is CAISEVGQQDGYTF. In nucleotides, the CDR3 is TGTGCCATCAGTGAGGTAGGCCAACAGGATGGCTACACCTTC. This chain uses TRBV10-3 with TRBJ1-2, with a weak D call TRBD1 (5 bases). Trimming removed 2 bases from V and 6 bases from J, with 13 bases in between. The V gene's germline CDR1 is ENHRY and CDR2 SYGVKD. This CDR3 region has 14 residues.

This clone has a single count. The chain uses TRBV9 and TRBJ2-7; 10 positions agree with TRBD1. CDR3 length: 14 amino acids. With 3 bases clipped from V and 3 bases from J, the junction kept 3 bases outside the gene matches. Germline V gene data show CDR1 as SGDLS and CDR2 as YYNGEE. As DNA, the CDR3 is TGTGCCAGCAGCGCCGGACAGGGGGGCTACGAGCAGTACTTC. As protein: CASSAGQGGYEQYF.

The genes are TRBV13 and TRBJ2-1, with 11 bases identical to TRBD2. Trimming removed 5 bases from V and 4 bases from J; junction bases left unmatched: 13. Per the germline V gene, CDR1 is PRHDT and CDR2 is FYEKMQ (reference sequence). The CDR3 length is 18 residues. The DNA for the CDR3 is TGTGCCAGCAGCCCCGACCCCTCTAGCGGGGGGCAATACAATGAGCAGTTCTTC. Translated: CASSPDPSSGGQYNEQFF.

V usage is TRBV9 and J usage is TRBJ1-2; D is ambiguous. The CDR3 has 16 residues. Germline CDR1 and CDR2: SGDLS and YYNGEE. V lost 0 bases and J 4 bases, leaving 16 bases between the germline ends. CDR3 in DNA: TGTGCCAGCAGCGTAGCATTGGGAGGCAGCTTCTATGGCTACACCTTC. Protein: CASSVALGGSFYGYTF. The full variable domain, in which reference TRBV9 and TRBJ1-2 provide the parts outside the CDR3, is DSGVTQTPKHLITATGQRVTLRCSPRSGDLSVYWYQQSLDQGLQFLIQYYNGEERAKGNILERFSAQQFPDLHSELNLSSLELGDSALYFCASSVALGGSFYGYTFGSGTRLTVV.

This clone was detected once. The chain carries TRBV9 and TRBJ1-6; unclear D gene. The length of the CDR3 is 16 residues. Germline V gene data show CDR1 as SGDLS and CDR2 as YYNGEE. The germline V and J ends were trimmed by 3 bases and 6 bases, with 16 bases remaining between them. CDR3 protein: CASSARTGSGNSPLHF. DNA for the CDR3: TGTGCCAGCAGCGCCCGGACGGGGTCTGGTAATTCACCCCTCCACTTT.